This TCR beta chain was sequenced in a study of blood T cells in healthy people across ages (dated by TCRdb to between 2014 and 2017). Some background on the complete study: In model experiments, template switching captured about one uniquely barcoded TCR beta cDNA molecule for every two T cells. Age-related changes in TCR beta repertoire diversity were measured in the study by deep sequencing normalized with unique cDNA molecular identifiers. Donors were grouped into four age groups: young (average 16 years), middle-aged (about 38), aged (around 66) and long-lived (over 80). Donors of different ages were randomly distributed across sequencing lanes to avoid experimental bias. For two donors (one aged 18 to 29 and one aged 80 or older), the study analyzed two additional independent replicas of 1 million unique cDNA reads from the same blood draw.

From the cysteine up to the phenylalanine, the CDR3 has a length of 13 residues. This entry keeps only the CDR3 DNA: 39 bases, framed from base 1. From a lookup of the germline V gene, CDR1 and CDR2 are SQVTM and ANQGSEA. Trimming takes 7 bases off V and 0 bases off J; junction bases not matched to a gene: 5. As regards this clonotype: It lacks a known antigen. The sample holds no much larger clone one base away, and base qualities are not on file.

The research as a whole found: Conclusive comparison of naive and antigen-experienced compartments was prevented by the profiling of bulk unsorted PBMCs. Estimates of total diversity from one million sequenced T cells were regarded as lower bounds and underestimates. Compared with the aged group, the long-lived group had more naive CD4+ T cells, fewer expanded clones and increased TCR diversity, a pattern suggesting age selection. As age increased, observed TCR beta diversity per million T cells dropped in a roughly linear way, and a significant reduction was already evident by age around 41. Donor CMV infection status was unknown, potentially confounding age-related changes in expanded clonotypes. Observed TCR beta diversity correlated strongly with the percentage of naive T cells measured by flow cytometry.

The method behind the library was 5' RACE. The sequencing machine was an Illumina HiSeq 2500. A second 7 to 11 cycle PCR used a sample-barcoded 5' primer and a J-beta primer mix. A template-switch 5' adaptor carrying 12 random nucleotides introduced a unique molecular identifier onto each TCR beta cDNA molecule. At least 2.5 million CDR3-containing paired-end reads were obtained from each sample. The Mint cDNA synthesis kit, primed by a TRBC-specific oligonucleotide, was used to synthesize first-strand cDNA from all RNA. All cDNA was treated with uracil-DNA glycosylase and then went through a first 18-cycle PCR with the universal primers M1SS and BC2_uni_R. In the original analysis: For normalization, 1 million high-quality reads were randomly selected from each sample, with every read carrying a distinct molecular identifier. Instead of being binned into consensus sequences, reads with shared molecular identifiers were discarded. MiTCR, set to a Q25 quality threshold and the strictest error-elimination algorithm, was used for CDR3 identification, clonotype clustering and error correction. A nonparametric unseen species model with Euler transformation was used to estimate a lower bound on total TCR beta diversity. Using fastp at Q25 and MiXCR, TCRdb reprocessed the public reads and kept productive beta chains. Rows merge per CDR3 protein into single entries with the most common DNA and genes. TCRdb, not the authors, supplied the V and J calls. This sample holds almost 1 million distinct CDR3 sequences; around 54% were observed only once. Clones ranked in the top ten supply roughly a fifth of the sample.

Systemically healthy Caucasian individuals from Russia, over 30 in total and aged 6 to 90 years, were included as donors. Each donor gave 8 to 10 milliliters of peripheral blood, drawn into EDTA-treated Vacutainer tubes. Ficoll-Paque density-gradient centrifugation was used to isolate PBMCs, with at least 6.5 million per sample. Trizol reagent was used to extract total RNA from the PBMCs, yielding at least 6 micrograms per sample. The percentages of naive CD45RAhigh/CD27high T cells were determined by flow cytometry on a PBMC aliquot from every donor. The sequenced sample was blood. In this chain, TRBV29-1 is recombined with TRBJ1-2; TRBD1 aligns with 7 central bases. This TCR derives from an older woman in good health. For the CDR3, the sequence is CSGGGGANYGYTF. In nucleotide form, the sequence is TGCAGCGGGGGAGGGGGCGCTAACTATGGCTACACCTTC.